This T cell receptor beta chain is drawn from a study of blood T cells in healthy people across ages. A second roughly 6 to 11 cycle PCR used barcoded and J-beta primers. MiXCR was run by TCRdb on the 5' RACE reads, yielding one entry per CDR3 protein. The sample consists of about 780,000 distinct CDR3 sequences, 20% to 30% of them appearing once. The CDR3 contains 14 residues. V lost 4 bases and J lost 0, with 11 bases in between. Germline V gene data show CDR1 as SGHDT and CDR2 as YYEEEE. These data are also associated with another study on T cells of mothers and their children.

Input material: blood. The chain employs TRBV5-6 and TRBJ2-7; D possibly corresponds to TRBD2 (5 bases). This sequence originates from a boy between 5 and 17 years old in good health. CDR3 residues: CASSPVGVSYEQYF. The CDR3 DNA sequence: TGTGCCAGCAGCCCGGTCGGGGTCTCCTACGAGCAGTACTTC. Looking up the rest from reference TRBV5-6 and TRBJ2-7 gives the full variable domain: DAGVTQSPTHLIKTRGQQVTLRCSPKSGHDTVSWYQQALGQGPQFIFQYYEEEERQRGNFPDRFSGHQFPNYSSELNVNALLLGDSALYLCASSPVGVSYEQYFGPGTRLTVT.